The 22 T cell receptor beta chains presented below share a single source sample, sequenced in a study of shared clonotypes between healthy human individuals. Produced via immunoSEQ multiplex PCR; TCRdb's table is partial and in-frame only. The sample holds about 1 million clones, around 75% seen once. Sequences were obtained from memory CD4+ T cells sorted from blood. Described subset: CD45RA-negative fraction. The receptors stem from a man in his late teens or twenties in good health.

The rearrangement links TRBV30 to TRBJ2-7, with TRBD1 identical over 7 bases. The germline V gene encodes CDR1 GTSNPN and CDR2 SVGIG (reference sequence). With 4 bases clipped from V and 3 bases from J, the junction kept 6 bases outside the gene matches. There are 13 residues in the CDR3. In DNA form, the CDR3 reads TGTGCCTGGAAGGGGGCAAAAGTCTACGAGCAGTACTTC. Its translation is CAWKGAKVYEQYF.

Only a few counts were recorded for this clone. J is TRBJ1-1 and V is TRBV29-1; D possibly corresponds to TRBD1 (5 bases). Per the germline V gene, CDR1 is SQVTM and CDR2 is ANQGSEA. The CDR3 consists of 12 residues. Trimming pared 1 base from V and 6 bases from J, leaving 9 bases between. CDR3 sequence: CSVEGGTPEAFF. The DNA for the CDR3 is TGCAGCGTTGAAGGGGGGACCCCTGAAGCTTTCTTT.

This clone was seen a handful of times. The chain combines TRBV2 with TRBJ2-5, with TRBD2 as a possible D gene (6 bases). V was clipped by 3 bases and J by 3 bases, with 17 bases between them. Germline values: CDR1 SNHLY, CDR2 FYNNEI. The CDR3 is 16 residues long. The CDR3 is CASSDRGSIVEETQYF. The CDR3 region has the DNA TGTGCCAGCAGTGATCGGGGGTCGATCGTCGAAGAGACCCAGTACTTC.

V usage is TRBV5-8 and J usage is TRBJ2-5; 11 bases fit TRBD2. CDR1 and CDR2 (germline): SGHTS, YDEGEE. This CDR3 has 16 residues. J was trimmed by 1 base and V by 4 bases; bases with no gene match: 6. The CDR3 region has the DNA TGTGCCAGCAGCCTTGGACTAGCGGGCCGCCAAGAGACCCAGTACTTC. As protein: CASSLGLAGRQETQYF. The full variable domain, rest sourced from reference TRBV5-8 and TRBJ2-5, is EAGVTQSPTHLIKTRGQQATLRCSPISGHTSVYWYQQALGLGLQFLLWYDEGEERNRGNFPPRFSGRQFPNYSSELNVNALELEDSALYLCASSLGLAGRQETQYFGPGTRLLVL.

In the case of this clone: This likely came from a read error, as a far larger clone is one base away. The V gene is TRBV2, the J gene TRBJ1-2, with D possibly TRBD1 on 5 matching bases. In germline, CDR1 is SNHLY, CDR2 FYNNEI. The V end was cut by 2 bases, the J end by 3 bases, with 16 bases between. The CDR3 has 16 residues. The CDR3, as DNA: TGTGCCAGCAGTGAATACTCGGGGACTGCAGACTATGGCTACACCTTC. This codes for CASSEYSGTADYGYTF.

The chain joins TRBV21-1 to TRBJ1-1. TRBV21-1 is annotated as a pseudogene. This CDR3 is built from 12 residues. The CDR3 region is CASTRAPSGAFF. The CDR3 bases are TGTGCCAGCACCAGGGCCCCCAGCGGAGCTTTCTTT.

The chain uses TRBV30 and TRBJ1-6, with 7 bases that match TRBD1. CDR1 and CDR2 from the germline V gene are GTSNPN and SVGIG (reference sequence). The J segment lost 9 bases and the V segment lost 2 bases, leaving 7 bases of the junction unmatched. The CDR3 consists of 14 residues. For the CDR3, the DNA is TGTGCCTGGAGTCCGGGACAGCCCCTTTCACCCCTCCACTTT. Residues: CAWSPGQPLSPLHF.

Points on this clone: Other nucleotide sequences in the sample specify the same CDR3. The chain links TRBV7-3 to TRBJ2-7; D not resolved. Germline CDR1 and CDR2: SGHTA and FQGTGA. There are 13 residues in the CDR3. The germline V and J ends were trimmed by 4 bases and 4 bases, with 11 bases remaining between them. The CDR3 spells CASSSSPGYEQYF. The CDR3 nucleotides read TGTGCCAGCAGCTCGAGTCCCGGTTACGAGCAGTACTTC.

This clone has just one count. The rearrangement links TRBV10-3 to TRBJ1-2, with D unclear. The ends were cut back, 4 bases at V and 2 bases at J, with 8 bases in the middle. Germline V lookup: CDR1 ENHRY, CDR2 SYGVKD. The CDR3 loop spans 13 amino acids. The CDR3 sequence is CAISGRSNYGYTF. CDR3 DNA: TGTGCCATCAGTGGTCGAAGCAACTATGGCTACACCTTC.

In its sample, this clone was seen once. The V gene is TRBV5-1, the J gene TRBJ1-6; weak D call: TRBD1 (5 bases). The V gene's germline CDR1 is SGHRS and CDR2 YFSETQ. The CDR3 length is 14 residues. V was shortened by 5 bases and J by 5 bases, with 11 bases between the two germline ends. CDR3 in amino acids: CASSPGRDNSPLHF. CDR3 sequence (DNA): TGCGCCAGCAGTCCGGGACGCGATAATTCACCCCTCCACTTT.

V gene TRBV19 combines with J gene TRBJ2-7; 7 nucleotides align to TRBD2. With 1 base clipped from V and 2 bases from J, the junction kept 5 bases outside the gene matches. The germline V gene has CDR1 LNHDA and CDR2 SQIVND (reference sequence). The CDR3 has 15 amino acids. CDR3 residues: CASSIGGGRAYEQYF. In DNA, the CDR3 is TGTGCCAGTAGTATAGGCGGGGGAAGGGCCTACGAGCAGTACTTC.

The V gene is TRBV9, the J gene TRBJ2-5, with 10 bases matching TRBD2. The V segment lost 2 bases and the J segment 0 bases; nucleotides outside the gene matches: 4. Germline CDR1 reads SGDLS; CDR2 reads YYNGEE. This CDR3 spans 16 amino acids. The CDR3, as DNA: TGTGCCAGCAGCGTCGGGACTAGCGACAACCAAGAGACCCAGTACTTC. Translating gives CASSVGTSDNQETQYF.

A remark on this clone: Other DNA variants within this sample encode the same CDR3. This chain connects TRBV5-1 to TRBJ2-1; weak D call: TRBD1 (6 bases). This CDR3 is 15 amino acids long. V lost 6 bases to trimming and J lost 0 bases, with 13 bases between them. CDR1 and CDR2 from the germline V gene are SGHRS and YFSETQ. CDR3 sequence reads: CASTLGGNSYNEQFF. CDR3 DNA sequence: TGCGCCAGCACCCTAGGGGGAAACTCCTACAATGAGCAGTTCTTC.

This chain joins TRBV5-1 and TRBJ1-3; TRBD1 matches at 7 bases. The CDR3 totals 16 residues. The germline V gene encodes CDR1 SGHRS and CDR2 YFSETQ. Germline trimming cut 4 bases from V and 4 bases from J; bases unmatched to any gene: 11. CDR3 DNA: TGCGCCAGCAGCGCGGGGGGGACAGACTTGGGAAACACCATATATTTT. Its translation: CASSAGGTDLGNTIYF.

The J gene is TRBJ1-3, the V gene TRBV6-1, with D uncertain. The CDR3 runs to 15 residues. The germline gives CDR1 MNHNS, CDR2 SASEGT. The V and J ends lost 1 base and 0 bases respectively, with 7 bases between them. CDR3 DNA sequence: TGTGCCAGCAGTGAAGGGGTATACTCTGGAAACACCATATATTTT. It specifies CASSEGVYSGNTIYF.

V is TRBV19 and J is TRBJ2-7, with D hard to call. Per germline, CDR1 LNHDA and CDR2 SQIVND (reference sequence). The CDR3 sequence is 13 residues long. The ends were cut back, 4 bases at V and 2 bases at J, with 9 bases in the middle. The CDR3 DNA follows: TGTGCCAGTAGTAAGGCCCGAGCCTACGAGCAGTACTTC. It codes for CASSKARAYEQYF. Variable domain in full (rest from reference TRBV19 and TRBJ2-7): DGGITQSPKYLFRKEGQNVTLSCEQNLNHDAMYWYRQDPGQGLRLIYYSQIVNDFQKGDIAEGYSVSREKKESFPLTVTSAQKNPTAFYLCASSKARAYEQYFGPGTRLTVT.

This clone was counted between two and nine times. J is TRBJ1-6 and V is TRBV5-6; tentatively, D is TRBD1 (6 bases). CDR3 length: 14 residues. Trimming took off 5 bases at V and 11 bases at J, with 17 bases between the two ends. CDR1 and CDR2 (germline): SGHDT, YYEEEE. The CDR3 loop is CASRSGGARAPLHF. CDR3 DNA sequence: TGTGCCAGCAGATCGGGGGGCGCTCGGGCACCCCTCCACTTT. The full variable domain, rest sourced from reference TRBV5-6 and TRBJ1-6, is DAGVTQSPTHLIKTRGQQVTLRCSPKSGHDTVSWYQQALGQGPQFIFQYYEEEERQRGNFPDRFSGHQFPNYSSELNVNALLLGDSALYLCASRSGGARAPLHFGNGTRLTVT.

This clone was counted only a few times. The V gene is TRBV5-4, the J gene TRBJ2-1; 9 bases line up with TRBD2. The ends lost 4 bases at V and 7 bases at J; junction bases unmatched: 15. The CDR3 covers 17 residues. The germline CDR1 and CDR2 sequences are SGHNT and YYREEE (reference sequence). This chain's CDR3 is CASSPPGGRAELNEQFF. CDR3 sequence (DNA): TGTGCCAGCAGCCCACCTGGCGGGAGGGCCGAGTTGAATGAGCAGTTCTTC.

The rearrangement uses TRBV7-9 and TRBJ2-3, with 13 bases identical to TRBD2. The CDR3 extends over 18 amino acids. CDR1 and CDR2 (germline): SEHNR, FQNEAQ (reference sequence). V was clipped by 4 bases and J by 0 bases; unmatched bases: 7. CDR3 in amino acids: CASSSTGLAGTSTDTQYF. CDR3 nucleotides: TGTGCCAGCAGCTCCACGGGACTAGCGGGGACTAGCACAGATACGCAGTATTTT.

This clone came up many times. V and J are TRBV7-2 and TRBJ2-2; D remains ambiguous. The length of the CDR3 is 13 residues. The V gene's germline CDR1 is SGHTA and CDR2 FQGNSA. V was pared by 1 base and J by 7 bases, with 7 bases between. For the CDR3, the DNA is TGTGCCAGCAGCTTAGATATGGTCGGGGAGCTGTTTTTT. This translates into CASSLDMVGELFF. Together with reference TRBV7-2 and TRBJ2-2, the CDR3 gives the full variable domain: GAGVSQSPSNKVTEKGKDVELRCDPISGHTALYWYRQSLGQGLEFLIYFQGNSAPDKSGLPSDRFSAERTGGSVSTLTIQRTQQEDSAVYLCASSLDMVGELFFGEGSRLTVL.

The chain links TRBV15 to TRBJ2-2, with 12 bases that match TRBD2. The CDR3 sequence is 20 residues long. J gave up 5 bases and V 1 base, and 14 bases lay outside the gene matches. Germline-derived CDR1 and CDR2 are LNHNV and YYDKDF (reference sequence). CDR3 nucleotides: TGTGCCACCAGCAGAGTTCGGTTAGCTAGCGGGAGGGCCCGGACCGGGGAGCTGTTTTTT. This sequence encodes CATSRVRLASGRARTGELFF.

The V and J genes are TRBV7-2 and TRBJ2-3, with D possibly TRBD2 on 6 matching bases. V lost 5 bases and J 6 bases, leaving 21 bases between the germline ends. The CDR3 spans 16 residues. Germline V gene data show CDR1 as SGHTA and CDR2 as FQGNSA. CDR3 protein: CASSPPSGGNPDTQYF. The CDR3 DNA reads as TGTGCCAGCAGCCCCCCCTCCGGGGGTAATCCTGATACGCAGTATTTT.